The clone carrying this T cell receptor (beta chain) was observed many times. This record belongs to a study of response to subunit inactivated influenza vaccine. TCRdb analysed the RT-PCR reads with MiXCR anew, one entry per CDR3 protein. The sample has under 850,000 distinct CDR3 sequences, 15% to 20% seen once. The CDR3 totals 12 residues. Germline V CDR1 and CDR2: LGHNA, YNFKEQ. The V and J ends lost 3 bases and 4 bases respectively, with 7 bases between them. This chain joins TRBV4-2 and TRBJ2-7; no definite D call. The sequence was collected from a middle-aged man who received an inactivated influenza vaccine. The sequenced sample was PBMCs from blood, obtained roughly 5 days after vaccination. The CDR3 protein is CASSQGIYEQYF. CDR3 in DNA: TGTGCCAGCAGCCAGGGGATTTACGAGCAGTACTTC.